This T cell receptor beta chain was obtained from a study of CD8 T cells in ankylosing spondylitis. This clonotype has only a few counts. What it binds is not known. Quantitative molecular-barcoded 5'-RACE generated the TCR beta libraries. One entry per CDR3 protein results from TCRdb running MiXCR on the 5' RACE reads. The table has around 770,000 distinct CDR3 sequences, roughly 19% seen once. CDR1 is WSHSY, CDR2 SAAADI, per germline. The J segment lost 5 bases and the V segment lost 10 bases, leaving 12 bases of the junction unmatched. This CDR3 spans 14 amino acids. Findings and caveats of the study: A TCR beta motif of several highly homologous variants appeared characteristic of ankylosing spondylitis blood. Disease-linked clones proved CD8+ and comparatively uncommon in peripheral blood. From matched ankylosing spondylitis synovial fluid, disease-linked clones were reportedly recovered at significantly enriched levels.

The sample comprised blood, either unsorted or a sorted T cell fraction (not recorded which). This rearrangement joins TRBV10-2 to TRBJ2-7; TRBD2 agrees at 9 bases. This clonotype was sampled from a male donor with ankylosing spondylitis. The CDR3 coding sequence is TGCGCCACCGCGTTTAGCGGGAGTCTGAACGAGCAGTACTTC. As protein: CATAFSGSLNEQYF.